One TCR beta chain is described in this entry. This CDR3 region has 15 residues. Trimming pared 3 bases from V and 0 bases from J, leaving 10 bases between. Germline V gene lookup returns CDR1 MNHEY and CDR2 SMNVEV (reference sequence). These data come from a study of technical replicates of blood from a few donors. The method was immunoSEQ multiplex PCR; TCRdb's version includes in-frame clones alone and lacks a portion of them. Of fewer than 85,000 clones listed, over 90% are singletons. The V gene is TRBV27, the J gene TRBJ2-3, with unresolved D. The sequencing sample was made of T cells isolated from PBMCs. The receptor comes from a human donor in good health. Written as DNA, the CDR3 is TGTGCCAGCAGTTTTGGCGGAATTAGCACAGATACGCAGTATTTT. This sequence encodes CASSFGGISTDTQYF.